This T cell receptor beta chain came from a study of cytomegalovirus exposure and HLA in healthy donors. Germline V gives CDR1 MNHNY, CDR2 SVGAGI (reference sequence). V was cut by 1 base and J by 0 bases, with 4 bases left in between. The CDR3 loop spans 14 amino acids. General study findings and limits: In all likelihood, a cluster of highly shared sequence variants was a sequencing artifact. Reports indicated that the classifier achieved high specificity and sensitivity in diagnosing cytomegalovirus status. Later genetic work tied a missense DCLRE1C variant to beta-chain V and J trimming.

PCR employed 60 Vbeta and 13 Jbeta primers. The assay was immunoSEQ multiplex PCR, and TCRdb's table has in-frame clones only and misses some. This table has 150,000 or so clones, roughly 73% appearing once. About this clone: No antigen is known for it.

This sequence was found in a woman aged 18-35 years in good health and CMV-seronegative. The chain has TRBV6-6 and TRBJ1-5; no clear D gene. The sequenced sample consisted of PBMCs. CDR3 nucleotide sequence: TGTGCCAGCAGTTACTTCTATAGCAATCAGCCCCAGCATTTT. Its protein is CASSYFYSNQPQHF.